These 10 T cell receptor beta chains share one sample of origin, sequenced in a study of T cell responses to AZD1222 COVID-19 vaccine. TCRdb keeps only in-frame clones here, not all; method: immunoSEQ multiplex PCR. The sample carries roughly 80,000 clones, around 90% recorded once. Material: peripheral blood, obtained on day 0 of MenACWY control vaccination. The receptors come from an adult in good health.

The chain is built from TRBV28 and TRBJ2-7, with D unclear. CDR1 is MDHEN, CDR2 SYDVKM, per germline. V lost 5 bases and J 1 base, leaving 9 bases between the germline ends. The CDR3 sequence is 13 residues long. The CDR3 reads CASSNTRSYEQYF. The CDR3 DNA reads TGTGCCAGCAGTAACACGCGATCCTACGAGCAGTACTTC.

Here the CDR3 reads CADSPRGNYGYTF. For the CDR3, the DNA is TGTGCCGACTCACCGAGGGGGAACTATGGCTACACCTTC. V gene TRBV2 combines with J gene TRBJ1-2; D perhaps matches TRBD1 (6 bases). Germline assignment: CDR1 SNHLY and CDR2 FYNNEI. V shed 11 bases and J shed 2 bases, with 15 bases lying between them. The CDR3 spans 13 residues. Filled out from reference TRBV2 and TRBJ1-2, the complete variable domain reads EPEVTQTPSHQVTQMGQEVILRCVPISNHLYFYWYRQILGQKVEFLVSFYNNEISEKSEIFDDQFSVERPDGSNFTLKIRSTKLEDSAMYFCADSPRGNYGYTFGSGTRLTVV.

The chain joins TRBV27 to TRBJ2-7; D is possibly TRBD2 (5 bases). The V gene's germline CDR1 is MNHEY and CDR2 SMNVEV (reference sequence). This CDR3 contains 13 residues. The V end was cut by 0 bases, the J end by 3 bases, with 6 bases between. The CDR3 coding sequence is TGTGCCAGCAGTTTATCGGGAGACTACGAGCAGTACTTC. This translates into CASSLSGDYEQYF.

This chain uses TRBV19 with TRBJ2-2, with D perhaps TRBD2 (5 bases). CDR1 and CDR2 (germline): LNHDA, SQIVND (reference sequence). V lost 0 bases, J lost 1 base, and 12 bases lay in between. The CDR3 is 17 amino acids. The CDR3 here is CASSIDRTWGNTGELFF. Written as DNA, the CDR3 is TGTGCCAGTAGTATAGATCGGACTTGGGGGAACACCGGGGAGCTGTTTTTT. The entire variable domain, with the rest obtained from reference TRBV19 and TRBJ2-2, is as follows: DGGITQSPKYLFRKEGQNVTLSCEQNLNHDAMYWYRQDPGQGLRLIYYSQIVNDFQKGDIAEGYSVSREKKESFPLTVTSAQKNPTAFYLCASSIDRTWGNTGELFFGEGSRLTVL.

This chain uses TRBV5-6 with TRBJ1-1; D unresolved. This CDR3 is 12 amino acids long. The germline CDR1 and CDR2 sequences are SGHDT and YYEEEE. Trimming stripped 4 bases from V and 2 bases from J, with 6 bases between. The CDR3 sequence: CASSHINTEAFF. DNA of the CDR3: TGTGCCAGCAGCCATATTAACACTGAAGCTTTCTTT.

This clone was observed a few times. The chain uses TRBV5-4 and TRBJ2-2; D may correspond to TRBD1 or TRBD2 (5 bases each). Germline V gene lookup returns CDR1 SGHNT and CDR2 YYREEE (reference sequence). V was pared by 4 bases and J by 4 bases, with 17 bases between. This CDR3 has 16 amino acids. The CDR3 DNA reads TGTGCCAGCAGCCCCGGGACGGCGAGGAGCACCGGGGAGCTGTTTTTT. Amino acid sequence: CASSPGTARSTGELFF.

The chain's CDR3 is CASRREVRMNTEAFF. Here the CDR3 DNA reads TGCGCCAGCAGGCGAGAGGTACGGATGAACACTGAAGCTTTCTTT. The rearrangement joins TRBV5-1 to TRBJ1-1; no reliable D call. V lost 5 bases and J lost 0, with 14 bases in between. Per germline, CDR1 SGHRS and CDR2 YFSETQ. The CDR3 runs to 15 residues.

This clone was found once. This chain joins TRBV6-5 and TRBJ2-2; TRBD2 aligns across 7 bases. V dropped 8 bases and J dropped 8; count of bases not matched to a gene: 11. Germline V gene sequence: CDR1 MNHEY, CDR2 SVGAGI. The CDR3 runs 14 residues. The CDR3 DNA reads TGTGCCAGCCTCCAGCGGGGCGAAAGTGGGGAGCTGTTTTTT. It is translated as CASLQRGESGELFF.

V usage is TRBV2 and J usage is TRBJ1-3; D is uncertain. Trimming took 4 bases from V and 0 from J, leaving 7 bases between them. This CDR3 comprises 14 residues. Germline assignment: CDR1 SNHLY and CDR2 FYNNEI. CDR3 in amino acids: CASSVKSSGNTIYF. CDR3 sequence (DNA): TGTGCCAGCAGTGTAAAGAGCTCTGGAAACACCATATATTTT.

The CDR3 region has the DNA TGCGCCAGCAGCACCCAACCCACAGATACGCAGTATTTT. Encoded protein: CASSTQPTDTQYF. The chain uses TRBV5-1 and TRBJ2-3; no reliable D call. Germline CDR1 SGHRS, CDR2 YFSETQ. V lost 4 bases, J lost 2 bases, and 8 bases lay in between. The CDR3 totals 13 residues.